This entry lists 25 T cell receptor beta chains sequenced from one sample in a study of blood T cell repertoires in COVID-19 (TCRdb year 2020). Library preparation was by the immunoSEQ multiplex PCR assay. TCRdb provides this immuneACCESS table in a form limited to in-frame rearrangements. Some clones are lacking; in checked studies, under half of them reflect an unresolved V gene, and why the rest are absent is not known. The sample table shows around 170,000 clones, and 86% are seen once. The ten largest clonotypes hold approximately 4% of the sample. The specimen sequenced was peripheral blood. The receptors shown here come from a woman between 70 and 85 years old with acute or convalescent COVID-19.

The V gene is TRBV4-2, the J gene TRBJ2-1; TRBD2 matches 7 bases. Trimming removed 1 base from V and 7 bases from J; junction bases left unmatched: 4. The CDR3 consists of 14 residues. CDR1 and CDR2 (germline): LGHNA, YNFKEQ. The CDR3 DNA sequence: TGTGCCAGCAGCCAAGTTGGCGGGAGTAATGAGCAGTTCTTC. Protein sequence: CASSQVGGSNEQFF.

V is TRBV19 and J is TRBJ2-7; 12 nucleotides agree with TRBD2. The CDR3 has 15 residues. Germline lookup yields CDR1 LNHDA and CDR2 SQIVND (reference sequence). V gave up 3 bases and J gave up 6 bases; unmatched junction bases: 6. The CDR3 is CASSIGLAGQSEQYF. CDR3 bases: TGTGCCAGTAGTATCGGACTAGCGGGACAATCCGAGCAGTACTTC.

This clone was recorded only once. This chain links TRBV20-1 with TRBJ2-7; the D gene is possibly TRBD2 (5 bases). Per germline, CDR1 DFQATT and CDR2 SNEGSKA (reference sequence). Trimming pared 5 bases from V and 6 bases from J, leaving 11 bases between. CDR3 length equals 11 residues. The CDR3: CSAAKSGEQYF. The CDR3 coding sequence is TGCAGTGCTGCCAAGAGCGGCGAGCAGTACTTC.

V gene TRBV24-1 combines with J gene TRBJ2-3, with 7 bases lining up with TRBD1. Germline CDR1 reads KGHDR; CDR2 reads SFDVKD. This CDR3 comprises 16 residues. V gave up 4 bases and J gave up 1 base; unmatched junction bases: 7. The CDR3 nucleotides are TGTGCCACCAGTGACCCGGGACAGCGACGCACAGATACGCAGTATTTT. The encoded protein is CATSDPGQRRTDTQYF.

The chain joins TRBV5-1 to TRBJ1-6, with TRBD1 as a possible D gene (5 bases). Germline assignment: CDR1 SGHRS and CDR2 YFSETQ. The ends were cut back, 9 bases at V and 7 bases at J, with 20 bases in the middle. The CDR3 runs to 15 residues. In DNA form, the CDR3 reads TGCGCCACCTCGGAAGGGCGGGGGATGAATTCACCCCTCCACTTT. This codes for CATSEGRGMNSPLHF.

In DNA, the CDR3 is TGTGCCAGCTCACCAGGGTCAGGGGCTGGCTACACCTTC. It encodes CASSPGSGAGYTF. The chain uses TRBV18 and TRBJ1-2; D might be TRBD1 (6 bases). The germline V and J ends were trimmed by 2 bases and 7 bases, with 11 bases remaining between them. CDR1 KGHSH and CDR2 LQKENI come from the germline V gene. This CDR3 region has 13 residues.

The gene calls are TRBV30 and TRBJ2-1; 13 nucleotides agree with TRBD2. The CDR3 covers 15 residues. V lost 0 bases, J lost 12 bases, and 8 bases stayed unmatched. CDR1 and CDR2 (germline): GTSNPN, SVGIG (reference sequence). CDR3: CAWSVRTSGSAAQFF. The CDR3 DNA follows: TGTGCCTGGAGTGTCAGGACTAGCGGGAGCGCCGCGCAGTTCTTC.

The V and J genes are TRBV6-2 or TRBV6-3 and TRBJ1-5; no reliable D call. Germline CDR1 is MNHEY and CDR2 is SVGEGT. CDR3 length equals 18 residues. V lost 2 bases to trimming and J lost 5 bases, with 22 bases between them. The CDR3: CASSYLRQAPNLYQPQHF. The DNA of the CDR3 is TGTGCCAGCAGTTACCTCCGGCAGGCGCCGAACCTCTATCAGCCCCAGCATTTT.

This chain uses TRBV24-1 with TRBJ2-3; tentatively, D is TRBD2 (6 bases). V lost 7 bases and J lost 2, with 18 bases in between. Germline CDR1 KGHDR, CDR2 SFDVKD. The length of the CDR3 is 16 residues. As DNA, the CDR3 is TGTGCCACCAGCCCCCGGAGCGGGCGACACACAGATACGCAGTATTTT. It codes for CATSPRSGRHTDTQYF.

The V gene is TRBV18, the J gene TRBJ1-4; D is uncertain. Germline V gives CDR1 KGHSH, CDR2 LQKENI. Trimming took off 0 bases at V and 0 bases at J, with 11 bases between the two ends. The CDR3 has 17 residues. CDR3 DNA sequence: TGTGCCAGCTCACCACCCCCCGCCGGGACAACTAATGAAAAACTGTTTTTT. Translation: CASSPPPAGTTNEKLFF.

The gene calls are TRBV20-1 and TRBJ1-1, with D perhaps matching TRBD1 (6 bases). This CDR3 has 11 amino acids. Germline V lookup: CDR1 DFQATT, CDR2 SNEGSKA (reference sequence). In nucleotides, the CDR3 is TGCAGGACGGACAGGAACACTGAAGCTTTCTTT. This translates into CRTDRNTEAFF.

This clone was observed a single time. The chain is built from TRBV9 and TRBJ2-7; D may be TRBD1 (6 bases). Germline lookup yields CDR1 SGDLS and CDR2 YYNGEE. V gave up 0 bases and J gave up 4 bases, with 14 bases separating them. The CDR3 spans 15 residues. CDR3 loop: CASSVGPGEIYEQYF. Here the CDR3 DNA reads TGTGCCAGCAGCGTAGGCCCAGGGGAGATATACGAGCAGTACTTC.

The V and J genes are TRBV27 and TRBJ2-2, with D unresolved. The CDR3 sequence is 15 residues long. Trimming cost V 5 bases and J 1 base, with 11 bases left between them. Germline lookup yields CDR1 MNHEY and CDR2 SMNVEV (reference sequence). For the CDR3, the DNA is TGTGCCAGCAGTGGTCCTATCCTGAACACCGGGGAGCTGTTTTTT. This translates into CASSGPILNTGELFF.

V and J are TRBV6-5 and TRBJ2-2; D call uncertain. The CDR3 is 14 residues long. Trimming removed 8 bases from V and 0 bases from J, with 10 bases in between. CDR1 and CDR2 (germline): MNHEY, SVGAGI. Here the CDR3 DNA reads TGTGCCAGCCGCGACATTGCGAACACCGGGGAGCTGTTTTTT. It specifies CASRDIANTGELFF.

This clone was counted between two and nine times. The chain combines TRBV6-5 with TRBJ1-2; 7 bases are shared with TRBD1. CDR1 is MNHEY and CDR2 is SVGAGI in the germline V gene. The CDR3 is made up of 12 amino acids. V shed 6 bases and J 10 bases; nucleotides not matched to a gene: 8. CDR3 region: CASSHGTADYTF. CDR3 DNA sequence: TGTGCCAGCAGCCACGGGACAGCCGACTACACCTTC.

This chain connects TRBV4-2 to TRBJ2-2; 8 bases are shared with TRBD2. V was clipped by 0 bases and J by 5 bases; unmatched bases: 8. Germline V gene sequence: CDR1 LGHNA, CDR2 YNFKEQ. The CDR3 loop spans 17 amino acids. CDR3 residues: CASSQDPSGRLTGELFF. Written as DNA, the CDR3 is TGTGCCAGCAGCCAAGACCCCAGCGGGAGACTGACCGGGGAGCTGTTTTTT.

The table lists this clone with a count of one. The chain joins TRBV4-1 to TRBJ2-7; D possibly corresponds to TRBD2 (7 bases). Trimming removed 0 bases from V and 2 bases from J, with 11 bases in between. Germline V gives CDR1 MGHRA, CDR2 YSYEKL. This CDR3 region has 15 residues. The CDR3 nucleotides are TGCGCCAGCAGCCAAGAATGGGGGGGCCCCTACGAGCAGTACTTC. Residues: CASSQEWGGPYEQYF.

In this sample, this clone turned up once. The V gene is TRBV11-2, the J gene TRBJ1-2; no clear D gene. In germline, CDR1 is SGHAT, CDR2 FQNNGV. The CDR3 has 16 amino acids. Between the trimmed V and J ends, which lost 0 bases and 8 bases, there was a span of 19 bases. The CDR3, as DNA: TGTGCCAGCAGCTTAGATCGTCTTACGGGTTTAGACGGCTACACCTTC. Its translation: CASSLDRLTGLDGYTF.

This chain links TRBV7-8 with TRBJ2-5, with D tentatively TRBD2 (5 bases). Germline V gene sequence: CDR1 SGHVS, CDR2 FQNEAQ. The CDR3 length is 14 residues. Between the trimmed V and J ends, which lost 5 bases and 4 bases, there was a span of 14 bases. CDR3 loop: CASSPTRLAETQYF. CDR3 nucleotides: TGTGCCAGCAGCCCCACCCGGCTAGCAGAGACCCAGTACTTC. The full variable domain, completed using reference TRBV7-8 and TRBJ2-5, is GAGVSQSPRYKVAKRGQDVALRCDPISGHVSLFWYQQALGQGPEFLTYFQNEAQLDKSGLPSDRFFAERPEGSVSTLKIQRTQQEDSAVYLCASSPTRLAETQYFGPGTRLLVL.

This chain links TRBV2 with TRBJ1-2; D may be TRBD1 (6 bases). CDR1 is SNHLY, CDR2 FYNNEI, per germline. CDR3 length: 13 residues. The ends were cut back, 7 bases at V and 7 bases at J, with 16 bases in the middle. CDR3: CASKYGGPGGYTF. CDR3 coding DNA: TGTGCCAGCAAGTACGGGGGGCCGGGTGGCTACACCTTC.

V gene TRBV7-6 combines with J gene TRBJ2-7, with 7 positions matching TRBD2. With 1 base clipped from V and 7 bases from J, the junction kept 10 bases outside the gene matches. This CDR3 has 15 residues. CDR1 SGHVS and CDR2 FNYEAQ come from the germline V gene. CDR3: CASSLGEGLGYEQYF. Here the CDR3 DNA reads TGTGCCAGCAGCTTAGGGGAGGGTTTAGGTTATGAGCAGTACTTC.

This chain links TRBV5-6 with TRBJ2-3; a possible D gene is TRBD1 (6 bases). In germline, CDR1 is SGHDT, CDR2 YYEEEE. V was trimmed by 1 base and J by 2 bases, leaving 11 bases between them. The CDR3 has 15 amino acids. CDR3 in amino acids: CASSLMDRDTDTQYF. The CDR3 DNA sequence: TGTGCCAGCAGCTTGATGGACAGAGACACAGATACGCAGTATTTT.

The rearrangement uses TRBV6-1 and TRBJ1-1; D call uncertain. This CDR3 contains 14 residues. CDR1 is MNHNS and CDR2 is SASEGT in the germline V gene. V lost 2 bases and J 2 bases, leaving 9 bases between the germline ends. The CDR3 nucleotides are TGTGCCAGCAGTGAATCTCCTTTTAACACTGAAGCTTTCTTT. This translates into CASSESPFNTEAFF.

The chain recombines TRBV3-1 (or the pseudogene TRBV3-2) with TRBJ2-7, with 7 bases aligning to TRBD1. In germline, CDR1 is LGHDT, CDR2 YNNKEL (reference sequence). V lost 3 bases to trimming and J lost 2 bases; unmatched junction nucleotides: 1. This CDR3 has 13 amino acids. This chain's CDR3 is CASSQDRTYEQYF. The CDR3 DNA reads TGTGCCAGCAGCCAGGACAGGACCTACGAGCAGTACTTC.

The chain links TRBV29-1 to TRBJ2-5; D is perhaps TRBD1 (5 bases). V was cut by 3 bases and J by 4 bases, with 12 bases left in between. The CDR3 totals 13 residues. Per germline, CDR1 SQVTM and CDR2 ANQGSEA. The CDR3 sequence: CSVDQGAGETQYF. In DNA, the CDR3 is TGCAGCGTTGACCAAGGGGCAGGAGAGACCCAGTACTTC.